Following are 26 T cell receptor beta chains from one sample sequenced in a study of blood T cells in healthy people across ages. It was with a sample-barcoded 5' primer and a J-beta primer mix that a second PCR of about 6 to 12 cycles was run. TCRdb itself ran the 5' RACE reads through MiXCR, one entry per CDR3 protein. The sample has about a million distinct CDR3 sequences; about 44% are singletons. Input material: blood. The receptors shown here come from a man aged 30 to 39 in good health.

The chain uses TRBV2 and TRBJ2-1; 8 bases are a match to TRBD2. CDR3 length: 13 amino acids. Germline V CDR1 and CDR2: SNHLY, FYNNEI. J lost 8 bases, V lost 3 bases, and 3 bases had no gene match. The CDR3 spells CASSDGGAYEQFF. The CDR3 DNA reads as TGTGCCAGCAGTGACGGGGGGGCCTATGAGCAGTTCTTC.

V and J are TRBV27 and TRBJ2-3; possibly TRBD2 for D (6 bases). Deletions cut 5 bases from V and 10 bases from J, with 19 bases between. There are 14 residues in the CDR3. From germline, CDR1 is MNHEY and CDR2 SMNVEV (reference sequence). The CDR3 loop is CASSARVGSGPQYF. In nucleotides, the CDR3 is TGTGCCAGCAGTGCCCGAGTCGGTAGCGGACCGCAGTATTTT.

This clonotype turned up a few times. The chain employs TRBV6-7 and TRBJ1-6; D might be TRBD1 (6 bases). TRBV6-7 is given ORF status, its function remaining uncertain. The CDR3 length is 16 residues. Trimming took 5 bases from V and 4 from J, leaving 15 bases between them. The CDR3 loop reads CASSRRTDIYNSPLHF. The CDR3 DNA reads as TGTGCCAGCAGTCGAAGGACAGATATATATAATTCACCCCTCCACTTT.

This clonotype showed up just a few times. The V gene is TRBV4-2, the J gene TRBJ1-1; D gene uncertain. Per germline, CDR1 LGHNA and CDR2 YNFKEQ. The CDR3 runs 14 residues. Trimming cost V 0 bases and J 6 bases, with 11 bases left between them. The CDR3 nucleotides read TGTGCCAGCAGCCAAGACGAGGGTTCGGCTGAAGCTTTCTTT. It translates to CASSQDEGSAEAFF.

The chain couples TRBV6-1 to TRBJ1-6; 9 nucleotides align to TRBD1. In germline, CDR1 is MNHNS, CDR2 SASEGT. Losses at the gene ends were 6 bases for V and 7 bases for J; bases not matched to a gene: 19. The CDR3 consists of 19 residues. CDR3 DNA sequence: TGTGCCAGCAGCGACCCGGGACAGGGAAAGGGTCTGGGAAATTCACCCCTCCACTTT. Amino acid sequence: CASSDPGQGKGLGNSPLHF.

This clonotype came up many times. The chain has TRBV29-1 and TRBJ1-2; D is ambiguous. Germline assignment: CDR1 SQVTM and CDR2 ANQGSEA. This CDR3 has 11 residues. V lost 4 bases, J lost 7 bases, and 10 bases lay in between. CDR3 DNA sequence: TGCAGCGTTGGGCACGGACGTGGCTACACCTTC. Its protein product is CSVGHGRGYTF.

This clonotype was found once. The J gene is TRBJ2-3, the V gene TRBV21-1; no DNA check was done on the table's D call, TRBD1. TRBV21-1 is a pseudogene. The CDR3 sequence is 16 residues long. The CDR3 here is CASSKYREISTDTQYF. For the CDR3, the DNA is TGTGCCAGCAGCAAATACAGGGAAATTAGCACAGATACGCAGTATTTT.

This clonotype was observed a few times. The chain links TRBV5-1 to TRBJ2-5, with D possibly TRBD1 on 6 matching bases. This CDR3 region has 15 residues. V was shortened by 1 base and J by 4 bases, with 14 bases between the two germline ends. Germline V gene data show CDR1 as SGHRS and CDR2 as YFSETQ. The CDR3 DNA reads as TGCGCCAGCAGCTTGTTAGGGGGAATTTCAGAGACCCAGTACTTC. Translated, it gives CASSLLGGISETQYF.

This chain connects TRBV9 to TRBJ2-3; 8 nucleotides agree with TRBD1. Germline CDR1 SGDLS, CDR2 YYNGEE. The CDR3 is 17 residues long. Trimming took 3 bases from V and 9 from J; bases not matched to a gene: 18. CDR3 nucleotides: TGTGCCAGCAGCGCAGGACAGGGATGGGACCTTTTAGACACGCAGTATTTT. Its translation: CASSAGQGWDLLDTQYF. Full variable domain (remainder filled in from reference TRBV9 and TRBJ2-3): DSGVTQTPKHLITATGQRVTLRCSPRSGDLSVYWYQQSLDQGLQFLIQYYNGEERAKGNILERFSAQQFPDLHSELNLSSLELGDSALYFCASSAGQGWDLLDTQYFGPGTRLTVL.

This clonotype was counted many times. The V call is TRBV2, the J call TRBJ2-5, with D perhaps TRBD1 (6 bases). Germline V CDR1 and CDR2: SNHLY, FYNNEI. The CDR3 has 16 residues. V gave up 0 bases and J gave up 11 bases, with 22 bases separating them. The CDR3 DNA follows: TGTGCCAGCAGTGAAGCGACGGGACCGATAGAGGGGGTGCAGTACTTC. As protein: CASSEATGPIEGVQYF.

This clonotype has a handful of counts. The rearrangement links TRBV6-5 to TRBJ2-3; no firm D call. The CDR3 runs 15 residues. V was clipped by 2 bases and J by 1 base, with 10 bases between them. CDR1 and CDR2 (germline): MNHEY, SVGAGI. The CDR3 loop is CASSYVADRTDTQYF. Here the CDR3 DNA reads TGTGCCAGCAGTTACGTGGCGGACCGCACAGATACGCAGTATTTT.

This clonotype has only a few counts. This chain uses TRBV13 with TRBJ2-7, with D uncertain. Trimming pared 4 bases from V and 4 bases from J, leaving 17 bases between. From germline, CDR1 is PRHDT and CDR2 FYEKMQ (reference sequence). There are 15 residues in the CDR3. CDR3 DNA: TGTGCCAGCAGCTCTGGCACGTCCGGACCTTACGAGCAGTACTTC. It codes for CASSSGTSGPYEQYF.

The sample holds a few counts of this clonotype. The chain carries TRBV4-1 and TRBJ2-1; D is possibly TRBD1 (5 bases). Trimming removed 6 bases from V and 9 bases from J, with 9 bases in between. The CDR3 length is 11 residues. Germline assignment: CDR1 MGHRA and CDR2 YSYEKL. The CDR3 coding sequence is TGCGCCAGCAGGTACACAGGTGAGCAGTTCTTC. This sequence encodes CASRYTGEQFF.

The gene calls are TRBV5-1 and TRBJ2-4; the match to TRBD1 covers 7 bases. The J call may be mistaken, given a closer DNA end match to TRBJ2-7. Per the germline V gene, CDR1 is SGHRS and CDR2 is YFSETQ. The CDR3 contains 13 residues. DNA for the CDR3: TGCGCCAGCAGCATGGGACAGTCCTACGAGCAGTACTTC. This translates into CASSMGQSYEQYF.

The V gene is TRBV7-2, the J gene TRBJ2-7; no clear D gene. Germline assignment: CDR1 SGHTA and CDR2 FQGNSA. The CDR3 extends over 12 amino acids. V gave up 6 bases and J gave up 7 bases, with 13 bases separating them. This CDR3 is CASSAFRNEQYF. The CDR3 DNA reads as TGTGCCAGCAGTGCATTTCGAAATGAGCAGTACTTC.

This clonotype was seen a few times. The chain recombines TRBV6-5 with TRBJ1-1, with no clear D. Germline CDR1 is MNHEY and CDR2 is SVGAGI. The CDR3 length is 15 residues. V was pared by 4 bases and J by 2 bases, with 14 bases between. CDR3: CASSWDHYTNTEAFF. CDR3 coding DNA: TGTGCCAGCAGTTGGGATCACTACACCAACACTGAAGCTTTCTTT.

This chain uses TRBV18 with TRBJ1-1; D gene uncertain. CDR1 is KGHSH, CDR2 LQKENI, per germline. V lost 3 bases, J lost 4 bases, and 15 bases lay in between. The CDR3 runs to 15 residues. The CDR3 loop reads CASSPGGGWGTEAFF. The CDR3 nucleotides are TGTGCCAGCTCACCTGGCGGAGGGTGGGGCACTGAAGCTTTCTTT.

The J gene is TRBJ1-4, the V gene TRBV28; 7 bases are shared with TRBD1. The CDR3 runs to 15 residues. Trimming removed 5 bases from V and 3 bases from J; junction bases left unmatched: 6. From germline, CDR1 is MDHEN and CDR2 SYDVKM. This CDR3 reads CASSPGGGSNEKLFF. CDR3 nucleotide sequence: TGTGCCAGCAGTCCAGGGGGGGGGTCTAATGAAAAACTGTTTTTT.

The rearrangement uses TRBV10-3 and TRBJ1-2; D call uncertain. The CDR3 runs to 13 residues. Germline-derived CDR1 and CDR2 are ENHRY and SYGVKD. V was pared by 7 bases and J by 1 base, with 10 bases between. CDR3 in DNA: TGTGCCATCACCCACGGGGATAACTATGGCTACACCTTC. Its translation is CAITHGDNYGYTF.

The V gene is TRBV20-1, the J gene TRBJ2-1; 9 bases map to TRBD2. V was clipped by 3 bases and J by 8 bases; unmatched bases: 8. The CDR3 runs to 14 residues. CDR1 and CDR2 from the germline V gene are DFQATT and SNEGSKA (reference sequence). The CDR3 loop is CSASASGGIDEQFF. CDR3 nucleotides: TGCAGTGCTAGTGCAAGCGGGGGGATTGATGAGCAGTTCTTC.

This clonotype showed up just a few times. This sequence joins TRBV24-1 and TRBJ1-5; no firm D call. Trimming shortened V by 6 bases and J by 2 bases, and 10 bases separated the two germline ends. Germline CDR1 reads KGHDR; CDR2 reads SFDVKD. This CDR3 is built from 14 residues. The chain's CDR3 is CATSPPEGNQPQHF. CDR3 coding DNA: TGTGCCACCAGTCCCCCAGAGGGCAATCAGCCCCAGCATTTT.

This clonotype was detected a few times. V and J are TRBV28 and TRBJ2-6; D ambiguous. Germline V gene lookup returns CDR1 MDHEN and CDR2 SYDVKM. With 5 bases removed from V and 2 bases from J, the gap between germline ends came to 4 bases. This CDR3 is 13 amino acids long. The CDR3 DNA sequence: TGTGCCAGCAGTCCTGCTGGGGCCAACGTCCTGACTTTC. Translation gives CASSPAGANVLTF.

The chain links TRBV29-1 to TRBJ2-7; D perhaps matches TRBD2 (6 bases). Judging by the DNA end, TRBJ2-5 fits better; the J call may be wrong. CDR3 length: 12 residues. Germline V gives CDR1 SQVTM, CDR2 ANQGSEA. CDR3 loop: CSAAGLEGTQYF. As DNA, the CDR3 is TGCAGTGCCGCCGGACTGGAGGGGACCCAGTACTTC.

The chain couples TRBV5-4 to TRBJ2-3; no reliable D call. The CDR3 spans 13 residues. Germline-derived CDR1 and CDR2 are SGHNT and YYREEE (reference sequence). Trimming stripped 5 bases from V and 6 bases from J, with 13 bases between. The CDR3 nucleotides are TGTGCCAGCAGTCAGGTCGGCATGGATACGCAGTATTTT. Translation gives CASSQVGMDTQYF.

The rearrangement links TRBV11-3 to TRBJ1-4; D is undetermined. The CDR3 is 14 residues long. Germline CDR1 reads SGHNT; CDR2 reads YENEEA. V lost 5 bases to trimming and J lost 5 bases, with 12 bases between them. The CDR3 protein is CASSRGGRNEKLFF. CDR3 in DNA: TGTGCCAGCAGCCGAGGAGGGAGGAATGAAAAACTGTTTTTT.

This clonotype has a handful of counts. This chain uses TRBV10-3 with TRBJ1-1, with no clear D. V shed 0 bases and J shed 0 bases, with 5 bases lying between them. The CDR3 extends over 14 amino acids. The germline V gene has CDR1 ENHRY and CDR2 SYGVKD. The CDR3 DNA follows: TGTGCCATCAGTGAGTCCGACCTGAACACTGAAGCTTTCTTT. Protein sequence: CAISESDLNTEAFF.